The clone carrying this TCR beta chain has just a few counts. What it binds is unknown. The donors gave bone marrow, and they were healthy. This specimen comes from a study of cytomegalovirus exposure and HLA in healthy donors. The PCR contained 60 Vbeta and 13 Jbeta primers. Profiled with immunoSEQ multiplex PCR; TCRdb holds only in-frame clones, not every one. The table lists some 150,000 clones, about four fifths of them singletons. CDR3 length: 11 amino acids. Germline V gene data show CDR1 as SEHNR and CDR2 as FQNEAQ (reference sequence). V was cut by 3 bases and J by 7 bases, with 6 bases left in between. Findings and caveats of the study: In a later analysis, a missense DCLRE1C variant was linked to TCR beta V- and J-gene trimming.

Input material: PBMCs. The TCR was taken from a woman aged 18 to 35 in good health and CMV-seropositive. V gene TRBV7-9 combines with J gene TRBJ1-1; no firm D call. CDR3: CASSFEVEAFF. CDR3 in DNA: TGTGCCAGCAGCTTTGAGGTTGAAGCTTTCTTT.